This T cell receptor (beta chain) was captured by sequencing in a study of T cell repertoires in cytomegalovirus infection. On the study more broadly: Selection of CMV epitopes for the study included recently identified HLA-C-restricted and well-studied HLA-B-restricted ones. Both a matching HLA type and CMV infection were indicated by public TCR beta signatures.

Germline loops: CDR1 LNHDA, CDR2 SQIVND (reference sequence). The CDR3 contains 15 residues. Trimming removed 0 bases at V and 4 bases at J, with 11 bases between. TCRdb passed the reads through MiXCR, listing each CDR3 protein once. The sample contains about 890,000 distinct CDR3 sequences, roughly a third of which appear only once. A few counts support this clonotype. Its antigen is as yet unknown. The TCR was taken from a human donor in good health (CMV status not recorded). Some clones in this sample may be carry-over from other donors' samples. This chain connects TRBV19 to TRBJ2-3; tentatively, D is TRBD1 (6 bases). The material was cultured CD8+ T cells from PBMCs, obtained from culture after CMV antigen stimulation. The CDR3 DNA follows: TGTGCCAGTAGTATAGAAAGGACAGCCCCAGATACGCAGTATTTT. The encoded protein is CASSIERTAPDTQYF.